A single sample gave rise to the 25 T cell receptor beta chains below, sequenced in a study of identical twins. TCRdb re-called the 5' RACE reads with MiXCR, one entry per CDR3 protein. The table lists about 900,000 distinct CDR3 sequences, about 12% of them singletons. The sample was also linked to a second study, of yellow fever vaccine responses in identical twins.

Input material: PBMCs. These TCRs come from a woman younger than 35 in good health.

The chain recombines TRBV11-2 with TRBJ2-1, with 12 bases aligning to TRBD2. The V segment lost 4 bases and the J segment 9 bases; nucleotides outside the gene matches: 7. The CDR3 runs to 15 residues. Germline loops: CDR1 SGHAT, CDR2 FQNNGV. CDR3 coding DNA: TGTGCCAGCAGCTCCTCACTAGCGGGAGGAAGTGAGCAGTTCTTC. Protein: CASSSSLAGGSEQFF.

For the CDR3, the DNA is TGCAGCGTCCTCGGACCAGGGGATGGCTACACCTTC. Translated, it gives CSVLGPGDGYTF. The J gene is TRBJ1-2, the V gene TRBV29-1; TRBD1 might be the D (6 bases). Trimming pared 6 bases from V and 6 bases from J, leaving 14 bases between. The CDR3 has 12 amino acids. The germline CDR1 and CDR2 sequences are SQVTM and ANQGSEA.

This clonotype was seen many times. The CDR3 region has the DNA TGTGCCAGCAGCGCAGGGGGGAACACTGAAGCTTTCTTT. The encoded protein is CASSAGGNTEAFF. The V call is TRBV6-1, the J call TRBJ1-1, with 7 bases fitting TRBD1. Germline loops: CDR1 MNHNS, CDR2 SASEGT. Trimming cost V 6 bases and J 1 base; bases outside gene matches: 2. The CDR3 loop spans 13 amino acids.

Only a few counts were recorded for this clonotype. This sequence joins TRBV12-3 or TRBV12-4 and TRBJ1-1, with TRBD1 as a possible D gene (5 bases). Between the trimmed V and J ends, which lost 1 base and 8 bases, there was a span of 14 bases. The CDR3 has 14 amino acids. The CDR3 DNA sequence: TGTGCCAGCAGTTTAGTCAATATGGGGACGGAAGCTTTCTTT. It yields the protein CASSLVNMGTEAFF.

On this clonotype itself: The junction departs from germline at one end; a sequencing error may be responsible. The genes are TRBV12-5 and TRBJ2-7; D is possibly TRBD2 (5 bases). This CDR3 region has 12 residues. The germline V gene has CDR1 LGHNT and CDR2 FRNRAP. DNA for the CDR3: TGTGCTAGTGGTTTGGTAGGGCGGGCTCTGATTTTC. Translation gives CASGLVGRALIF.

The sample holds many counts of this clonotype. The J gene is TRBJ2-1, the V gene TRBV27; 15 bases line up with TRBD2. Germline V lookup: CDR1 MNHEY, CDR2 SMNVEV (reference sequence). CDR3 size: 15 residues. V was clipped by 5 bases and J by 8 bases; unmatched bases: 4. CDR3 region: CASSLRTSGGDEQFF. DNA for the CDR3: TGTGCCAGCAGTCTAAGGACTAGCGGGGGGGATGAGCAGTTCTTC.

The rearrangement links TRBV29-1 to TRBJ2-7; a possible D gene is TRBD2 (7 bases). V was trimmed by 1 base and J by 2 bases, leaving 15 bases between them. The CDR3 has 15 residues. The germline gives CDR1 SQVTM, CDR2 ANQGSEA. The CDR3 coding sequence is TGCAGCGTTGAAGCCATAACAGGGAGGGCCTACGAGCAGTACTTC. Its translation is CSVEAITGRAYEQYF.

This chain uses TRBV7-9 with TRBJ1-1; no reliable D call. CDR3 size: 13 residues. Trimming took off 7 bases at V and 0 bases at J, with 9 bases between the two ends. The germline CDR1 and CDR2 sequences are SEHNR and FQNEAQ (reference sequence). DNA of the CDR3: TGTGCCAGCACTGGGTCTATGAACACTGAAGCTTTCTTT. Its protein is CASTGSMNTEAFF.

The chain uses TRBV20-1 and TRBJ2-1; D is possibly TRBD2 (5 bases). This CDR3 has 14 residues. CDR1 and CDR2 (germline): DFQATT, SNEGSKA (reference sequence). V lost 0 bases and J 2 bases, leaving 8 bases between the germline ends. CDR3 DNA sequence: TGCAGTGCTAGAGAGGCGGGCACCTACAATGAGCAGTTCTTC. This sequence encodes CSAREAGTYNEQFF.

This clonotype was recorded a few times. CDR3 nucleotides: TGTGCCAGCAGCCTAACGAGGACAGTGGAGTTCTTC. Translated: CASSLTRTVEFF. The J gene is TRBJ2-1, the V gene TRBV14; D may be TRBD1 (6 bases). Trimming took 4 bases from V and 14 from J, leaving 15 bases between them. Per germline, CDR1 SGHDN and CDR2 FVKESK. The CDR3 runs 12 residues.

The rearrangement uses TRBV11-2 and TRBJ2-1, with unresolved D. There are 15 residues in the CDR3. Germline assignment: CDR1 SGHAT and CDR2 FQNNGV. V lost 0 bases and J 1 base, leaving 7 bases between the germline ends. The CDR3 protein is CASSLDPNSYNEQFF. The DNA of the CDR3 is TGTGCCAGCAGCTTAGATCCTAATTCCTACAATGAGCAGTTCTTC.

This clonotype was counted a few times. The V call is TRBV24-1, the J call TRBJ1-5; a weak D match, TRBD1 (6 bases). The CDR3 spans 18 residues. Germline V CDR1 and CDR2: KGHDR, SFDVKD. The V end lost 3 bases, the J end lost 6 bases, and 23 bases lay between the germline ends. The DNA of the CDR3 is TGTGCCACCAGTGATAACCCGTACGGGGGGGGCGCAGCTCAGCCCCAGCATTTT. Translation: CATSDNPYGGGAAQPQHF.

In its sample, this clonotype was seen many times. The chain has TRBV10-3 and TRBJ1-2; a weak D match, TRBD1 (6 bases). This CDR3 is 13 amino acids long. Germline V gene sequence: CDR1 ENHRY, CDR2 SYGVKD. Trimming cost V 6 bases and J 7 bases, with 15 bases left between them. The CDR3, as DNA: TGTGCCATCAGACCGGGGGGCGCGTTTGGCTACACCTTC. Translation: CAIRPGGAFGYTF.

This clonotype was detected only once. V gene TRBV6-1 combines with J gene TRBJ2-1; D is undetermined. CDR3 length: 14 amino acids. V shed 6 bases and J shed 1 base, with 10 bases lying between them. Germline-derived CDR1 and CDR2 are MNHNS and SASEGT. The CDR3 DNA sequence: TGTGCCAGCAGACCCCCCGGATCCTACAATGAGCAGTTCTTC. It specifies CASRPPGSYNEQFF.

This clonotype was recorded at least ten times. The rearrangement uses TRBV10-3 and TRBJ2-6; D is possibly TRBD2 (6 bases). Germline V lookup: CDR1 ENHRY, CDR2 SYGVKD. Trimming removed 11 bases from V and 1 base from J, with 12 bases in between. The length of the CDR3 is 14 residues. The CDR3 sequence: CASREVSGANVLTF. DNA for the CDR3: TGTGCCTCAAGGGAGGTTTCTGGGGCCAACGTCCTGACTTTC.

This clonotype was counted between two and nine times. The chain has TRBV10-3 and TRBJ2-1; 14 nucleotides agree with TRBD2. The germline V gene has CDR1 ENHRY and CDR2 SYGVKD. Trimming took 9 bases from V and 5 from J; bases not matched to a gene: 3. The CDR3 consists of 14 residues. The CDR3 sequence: CAMGTSGGNNEQFF. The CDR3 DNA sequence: TGTGCCATGGGGACTAGCGGGGGAAACAATGAGCAGTTCTTC.

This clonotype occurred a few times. CDR3 nucleotide sequence: TGTGCCACCAGCAGAGATATGGCAGACCTCTATGGCTACACCTTC. Translating it yields CATSRDMADLYGYTF. V and J are TRBV15 and TRBJ1-2; unclear D gene. The CDR3 is 15 amino acids. The ends were cut back, 0 bases at V and 4 bases at J, with 12 bases in the middle. CDR1 is LNHNV and CDR2 is YYDKDF in the germline V gene (reference sequence).

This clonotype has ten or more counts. In DNA, the CDR3 is TGTGCCAGCAGTTCCCTCTCTCGGAGAAGCTCCTACGAGCAGTACTTC. This gives the protein CASSSLSRRSSYEQYF. The V call is TRBV6-5, the J call TRBJ2-7; D not resolved. Trimming removed 4 bases at V and 0 bases at J, with 16 bases between. This CDR3 has 16 residues. Per germline, CDR1 MNHEY and CDR2 SVGAGI.

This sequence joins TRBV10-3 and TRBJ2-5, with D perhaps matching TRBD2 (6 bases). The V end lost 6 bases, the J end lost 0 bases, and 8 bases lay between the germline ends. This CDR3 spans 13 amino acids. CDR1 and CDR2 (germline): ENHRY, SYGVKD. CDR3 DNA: TGTGCCATCAGCGGAGGGTACCAAGAGACCCAGTACTTC. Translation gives CAISGGYQETQYF.

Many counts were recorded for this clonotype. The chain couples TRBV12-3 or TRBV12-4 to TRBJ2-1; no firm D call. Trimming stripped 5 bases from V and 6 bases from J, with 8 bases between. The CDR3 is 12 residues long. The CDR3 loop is CASSTNANEQFF. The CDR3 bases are TGTGCCAGCAGTACCAATGCCAATGAGCAGTTCTTC.

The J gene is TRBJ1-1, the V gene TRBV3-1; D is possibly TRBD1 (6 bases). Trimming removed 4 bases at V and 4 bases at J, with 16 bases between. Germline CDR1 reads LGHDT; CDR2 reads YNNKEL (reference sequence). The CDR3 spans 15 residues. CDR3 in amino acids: CASSRGRGAGTEAFF. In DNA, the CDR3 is TGTGCCAGCAGCCGTGGCAGGGGCGCAGGCACTGAAGCTTTCTTT.

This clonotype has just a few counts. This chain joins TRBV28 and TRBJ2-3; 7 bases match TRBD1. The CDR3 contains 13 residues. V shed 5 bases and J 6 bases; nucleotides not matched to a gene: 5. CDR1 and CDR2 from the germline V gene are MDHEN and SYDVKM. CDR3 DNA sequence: TGTGCCAGCAGTGGACAGGCGCCTGATACGCAGTATTTT. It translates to CASSGQAPDTQYF.

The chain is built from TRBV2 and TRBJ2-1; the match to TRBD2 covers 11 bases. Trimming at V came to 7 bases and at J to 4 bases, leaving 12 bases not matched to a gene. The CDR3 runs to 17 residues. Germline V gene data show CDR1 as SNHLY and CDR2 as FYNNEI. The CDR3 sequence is CASTEVASGGYYNEQFF. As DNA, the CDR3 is TGTGCCAGCACCGAGGTTGCTAGCGGGGGGTATTACAATGAGCAGTTCTTC. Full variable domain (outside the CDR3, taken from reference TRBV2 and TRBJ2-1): EPEVTQTPSHQVTQMGQEVILRCVPISNHLYFYWYRQILGQKVEFLVSFYNNEISEKSEIFDDQFSVERPDGSNFTLKIRSTKLEDSAMYFCASTEVASGGYYNEQFFGPGTRLTVL.

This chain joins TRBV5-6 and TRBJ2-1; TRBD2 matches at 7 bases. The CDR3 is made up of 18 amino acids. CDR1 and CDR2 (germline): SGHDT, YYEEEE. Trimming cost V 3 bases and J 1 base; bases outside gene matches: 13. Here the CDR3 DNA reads TGTGCCAGCAGCTCCCCTTCGGGAGGCGGGGGTTCCTACAATGAGCAGTTCTTC. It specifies CASSSPSGGGGSYNEQFF. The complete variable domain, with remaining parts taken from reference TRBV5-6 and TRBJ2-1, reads DAGVTQSPTHLIKTRGQQVTLRCSPKSGHDTVSWYQQALGQGPQFIFQYYEEEERQRGNFPDRFSGHQFPNYSSELNVNALLLGDSALYLCASSSPSGGGGSYNEQFFGPGTRLTVL.

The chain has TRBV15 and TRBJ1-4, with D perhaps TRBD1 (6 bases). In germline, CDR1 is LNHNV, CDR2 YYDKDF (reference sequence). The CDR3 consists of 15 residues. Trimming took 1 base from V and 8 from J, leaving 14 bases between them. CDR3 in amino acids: CATSRGRGSGEKLFF. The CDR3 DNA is TGTGCCACCAGCAGAGGGAGGGGGTCAGGGGAAAAACTGTTTTTT.